The clone carrying this T cell receptor (beta chain) was counted ten times or more. MiXCR was run by TCRdb on the 5' RACE reads, yielding one entry per CDR3 protein. The sample contains under 150,000 distinct CDR3 sequences, less than 14% of which appear only once. This entry comes from a study of spatial heterogeneity in lung cancer. As for the study in general: The average appearance count of each unique TCR and UMI combination in raw reads was more than nine.

Documented time point: blood at routine non-recurrence follow-up after resection. Frozen PBMC, nontumor lung or tumor provided whole RNA, which was sequenced unsorted. The CDR3 has 16 residues. Germline V gene data show CDR1 as MGHRA and CDR2 as YSYEKL. Trimming cost V 4 bases and J 0 bases, with 14 bases left between them. The chain recombines TRBV4-1 with TRBJ2-3; possibly TRBD2 for D (6 bases). Material: PBMCs, obtained at follow-up. The clonotype comes from a female donor with early-stage non-small cell lung cancer. This CDR3 is CASSLRLATSTDTQYF. The CDR3 nucleotides are TGCGCCAGCAGCCTCCGTCTAGCGACTAGCACAGATACGCAGTATTTT.